The clone carrying this TCR beta chain was seen once. Its antigen is unidentified. Regarding time point: blood 2 weeks post-SBRT. Specified treatment: 15 Gy SBRT to primary tumor, nephrectomy 4 weeks later. Serial blood draws occurred at baseline and 2 and 4 weeks post-SBRT. The tumor was a clear cell renal cell carcinoma. The sample comes from a study of radiation and T cells in renal cell carcinoma. The data were produced by immunoSEQ multiplex PCR, yet TCRdb's version contains in-frame clones alone and is incomplete. Of around 60,000 clones detected, around 78% appear once; the ten largest clones hold less than 7.5%. Notes on the study in general: In blood, top tumor clones expanded by 2 weeks, shrinking by 4. Without pretreatment biopsies, baseline tumor clonotype presence was undetermined.

Sequences were derived from blood, sampled from a patient whose treatment included radiotherapy and nephrectomy. The clonotype originates from a man between 60 and 75 years old with renal cell carcinoma.

As DNA, the CDR3 is TGTGCCAGCAGCTTAGCTACCACCGCAACTAATGAAAAACTGTTTTTT. Encoded protein: CASSLATTATNEKLFF. This chain links TRBV7-9 with TRBJ1-4, with D hard to call. V was pared by 0 bases and J by 0 bases, with 8 bases between. The CDR3 has 16 residues. Per germline, CDR1 SEHNR and CDR2 FQNEAQ (reference sequence).